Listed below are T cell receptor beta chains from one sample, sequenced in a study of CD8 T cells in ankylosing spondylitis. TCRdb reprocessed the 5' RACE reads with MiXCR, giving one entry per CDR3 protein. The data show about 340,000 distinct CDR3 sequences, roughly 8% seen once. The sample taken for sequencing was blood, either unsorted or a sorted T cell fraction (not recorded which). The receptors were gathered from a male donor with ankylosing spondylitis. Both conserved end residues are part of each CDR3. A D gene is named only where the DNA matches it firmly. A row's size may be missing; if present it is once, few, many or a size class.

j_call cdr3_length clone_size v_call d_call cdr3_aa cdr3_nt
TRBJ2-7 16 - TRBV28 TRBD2 CASSLPIAGDSYEQYF TGTGCCAGCAGTTTACCAATAGCGGGAGATTCCTACGAGCAGTACTTC
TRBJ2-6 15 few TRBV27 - CASLCANDGANVLTF TGTGCCAGCTTATGCGCGAACGACGGGGCCAACGTCCTGACTTTC
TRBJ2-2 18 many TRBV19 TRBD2 CASSSRTSGRLSTGELFF TGTGCCAGTAGTTCTAGGACTAGCGGGAGGCTGTCCACCGGGGAGCTGTTTTTT
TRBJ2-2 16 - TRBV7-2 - CASSLVASVKHGELFF TGTGCCAGCAGCTTAGTGGCTAGCGTTAAGCACGGGGAGCTGTTTTTT
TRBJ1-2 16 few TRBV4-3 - CASSQDFTGRTFGYTF TGCGCCAGCAGCCAAGATTTCACAGGCCGAACGTTCGGCTACACCTTC
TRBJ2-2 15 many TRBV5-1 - CASSLEGGRTGELFF TGCGCCAGCAGCTTGGAGGGGGGTCGGACCGGGGAGCTGTTTTTT
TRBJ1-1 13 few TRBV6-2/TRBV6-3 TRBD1 CASSGQGNTEAFF TGTGCCAGCAGTGGACAGGGGAACACTGAAGCTTTCTTT
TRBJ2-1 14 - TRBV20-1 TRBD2 CSATGLADYNEQFF TGCAGTGCCACGGGACTAGCGGACTACAATGAGCAGTTCTTC
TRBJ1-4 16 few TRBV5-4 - CASSLGRPTTNEKLFF TGTGCCAGCAGCCTTGGACGTCCAACAACTAATGAAAAACTGTTTTTT
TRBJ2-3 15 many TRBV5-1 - CASSFGGTSTDTQYF TGCGCCAGCAGCTTTGGCGGAACTAGCACAGATACGCAGTATTTT
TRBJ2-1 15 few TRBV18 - CASSPPLMSYNEQFF TGTGCCAGCTCGCCCCCTTTGATGTCCTACAATGAGCAGTTCTTC
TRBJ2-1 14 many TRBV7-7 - CASSVTKSLDEQFF TGTGCCAGCAGCGTTACTAAGTCGCTGGATGAGCAGTTCTTC
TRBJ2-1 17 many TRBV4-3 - CASSQVGRGGPQDEQFF TGCGCCAGCAGCCAAGTCGGTAGAGGAGGCCCCCAGGATGAGCAGTTCTTC
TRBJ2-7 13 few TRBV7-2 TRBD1 CASTTGWIDEQYF TGTGCCAGCACGACAGGGTGGATCGACGAGCAGTACTTC
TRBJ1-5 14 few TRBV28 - CASTRVLGNQPQHF TGTGCCAGCACGAGGGTACTCGGCAATCAGCCCCAGCATTTT
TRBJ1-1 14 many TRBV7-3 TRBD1 CASSLIGQGAEAFF TGTGCCAGCAGCTTAATCGGACAGGGCGCTGAAGCTTTCTTT
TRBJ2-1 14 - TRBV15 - CATSTPTSYNEQFF TGTGCCACCAGCACCCCGACTTCCTACAATGAGCAGTTCTTC
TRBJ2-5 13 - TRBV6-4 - CASSDGARGTQYF TGTGCCAGCAGTGACGGGGCCCGAGGGACCCAGTACTTC